The next 23 T cell receptor beta chains were all read from a single sample in a study of cytomegalovirus exposure and HLA in healthy donors. The PCR employed 60 Vbeta primers together with 13 Jbeta primers. Some clones are missing from TCRdb's copy, which holds only in-frame ones; the method was immunoSEQ multiplex PCR. The data contain about 150,000 clones, roughly 66% of them singletons. Source material: PBMCs. The receptors were gathered from a woman in her late teens or twenties in good health and CMV-seronegative.

This clone was seen only once. V is TRBV5-1 and J is TRBJ2-1; 14 bases are a match to TRBD2. This CDR3 region has 18 residues. Germline loops: CDR1 SGHRS, CDR2 YFSETQ. V trimming: 4 bases; J trimming: 0 bases; junction bases outside the gene matches: 6. DNA for the CDR3: TGCGCCAGCAGCCGCGGGGGACTAGCGGGGGTCTCCTACAATGAGCAGTTCTTC. As protein: CASSRGGLAGVSYNEQFF.

Ten or more counts support this clone. V usage is TRBV15 and J usage is TRBJ1-2; no clear D. CDR3 size: 13 residues. Trimming cost V 4 bases and J 0 bases, with 6 bases left between them. Germline-derived CDR1 and CDR2 are LNHNV and YYDKDF (reference sequence). The CDR3 region has the DNA TGTGCCACCAGCACAGGTTCTAACTATGGCTACACCTTC. Its protein is CATSTGSNYGYTF.

This clone was counted between two and nine times. The rearrangement uses TRBV5-5 and TRBJ2-7; no reliable D call. Germline V lookup: CDR1 SGHKS, CDR2 YYEKEE (reference sequence). V gave up 5 bases and J gave up 2 bases, with 5 bases separating them. The CDR3 sequence is 11 residues long. CDR3 sequence (DNA): TGTGCCAGCAGGGCCGCCTACGAGCAGTACTTC. It specifies CASRAAYEQYF.

This clone has a single count. The J gene is TRBJ1-4, the V gene TRBV4-3; no firm D call. V dropped 0 bases and J dropped 9 bases, with 14 bases sitting between them. Germline CDR1 LGHNA, CDR2 YSLEER. This CDR3 is built from 15 residues. The CDR3 sequence: CASSQESRGGQKLFF. CDR3 DNA: TGCGCCAGCAGCCAAGAGTCTCGCGGTGGCCAAAAACTGTTTTTT.

The gene calls are TRBV19 and TRBJ2-3; a possible D gene is TRBD1 (5 bases). Trimming removed 8 bases from V and 2 bases from J, with 17 bases in between. The CDR3 sequence is 15 residues long. Germline CDR1 reads LNHDA; CDR2 reads SQIVND (reference sequence). CDR3 in amino acids: CASHPQGHATDTQYF. The CDR3 coding sequence is TGTGCCAGTCACCCTCAGGGCCACGCCACAGATACGCAGTATTTT.

The chain links TRBV27 to TRBJ2-3; D possibly corresponds to TRBD1 (7 bases). V shed 7 bases and J shed 6 bases, with 17 bases lying between them. This CDR3 region has 14 residues. The germline gives CDR1 MNHEY, CDR2 SMNVEV (reference sequence). The CDR3 sequence is CASKGAGFSDTQYF. The CDR3 region has the DNA TGTGCCAGCAAGGGGGCGGGGTTCTCCGATACGCAGTATTTT.

The chain recombines TRBV18 with TRBJ1-3; D might be TRBD1 (5 bases). Germline-derived CDR1 and CDR2 are KGHSH and LQKENI. There are 13 residues in the CDR3. Trimming pared 0 bases from V and 8 bases from J, leaving 8 bases between. The CDR3 DNA reads TGTGCCAGCTCACCACCACCGGGGGACACCATATATTTT. It encodes CASSPPPGDTIYF.

The V gene is TRBV5-1, the J gene TRBJ1-2, with D possibly TRBD1 on 5 matching bases. CDR1 and CDR2 (germline): SGHRS, YFSETQ. The V and J ends lost 4 bases and 5 bases respectively, with 12 bases between them. This CDR3 has 13 residues. The DNA for the CDR3 is TGCGCCAGCAGCACACAGGATGCGTATGGCTACACCTTC. Translated, it gives CASSTQDAYGYTF.

The chain joins TRBV28 to TRBJ1-5; D is uncertain. The CDR3 spans 13 residues. CDR1 is MDHEN and CDR2 is SYDVKM in the germline V gene. V lost 3 bases and J lost 4, with 7 bases in between. The CDR3 loop reads CASSFGRNQPQHF. DNA for the CDR3: TGTGCCAGCAGTTTTGGCAGGAATCAGCCCCAGCATTTT.

This clone has only a few counts. The chain links TRBV25-1 to TRBJ1-1, with TRBD1 matching 8 bases. Trimming cost V 6 bases and J 1 base; bases outside gene matches: 4. CDR3 length: 14 amino acids. Germline V gene lookup returns CDR1 MGHDK and CDR2 SYGVNS. CDR3 residues: CASSQGQGNTEAFF. As DNA, the CDR3 is TGTGCCAGCAGCCAAGGACAGGGGAACACTGAAGCTTTCTTT. Full variable domain (rest looked up from reference TRBV25-1 and TRBJ1-1): EADIYQTPRYLVIGTGKKITLECSQTMGHDKMYWYQQDPGMELHLIHYSYGVNSTEKGDLSSESTVSRIRTEHFPLTLESARPSHTSQYLCASSQGQGNTEAFFGQGTRLTVV.

The chain links TRBV18 to TRBJ1-6, with D hard to call. This CDR3 comprises 16 residues. V gave up 3 bases and J gave up 4 bases, with 13 bases separating them. CDR1 and CDR2 (germline): KGHSH, LQKENI. The CDR3 sequence: CASSPTIGRYNSPLHF. CDR3 nucleotides: TGTGCCAGCTCACCTACAATTGGCAGATATAATTCACCCCTCCACTTT.

V usage is TRBV4-1 and J usage is TRBJ2-5; 7 bases fit TRBD1. The CDR3 contains 16 residues. CDR1 MGHRA and CDR2 YSYEKL come from the germline V gene. Trimming cost V 0 bases and J 5 bases; bases outside gene matches: 9. CDR3 region: CASSQEIDRDKETQYF. In DNA, the CDR3 is TGCGCCAGCAGCCAAGAGATCGACAGGGATAAGGAGACCCAGTACTTC.

The chain carries TRBV19 and TRBJ1-5; D is uncertain. CDR3 length: 15 residues. Trimming cost V 8 bases and J 1 base, with 15 bases left between them. Germline assignment: CDR1 LNHDA and CDR2 SQIVND (reference sequence). The CDR3: CASWEDYSSNQPQHF. CDR3 in DNA: TGTGCCAGTTGGGAGGATTATTCAAGCAATCAGCCCCAGCATTTT.

This clone was recorded only once. The chain combines TRBV18 with TRBJ1-3; no clear D. There are 14 residues in the CDR3. The V end was cut by 2 bases, the J end by 0 bases, with 5 bases between. Germline CDR1 reads KGHSH; CDR2 reads LQKENI. Written as DNA, the CDR3 is TGTGCCAGCTCACCAATGAGCTCTGGAAACACCATATATTTT. Residues: CASSPMSSGNTIYF.

This clone was seen more than once but under ten times. The chain employs TRBV7-2 and TRBJ2-1; D is unclear. Trimming left V 2 bases short and J 4 bases short, with 9 bases between. CDR1 and CDR2 from the germline V gene are SGHTA and FQGNSA. This CDR3 has 14 residues. Here the CDR3 DNA reads TGTGCCAGCAGCTTAAGACTGGATTACAATGAGCAGTTCTTC. Protein product: CASSLRLDYNEQFF.

This clone was recorded once. The V and J genes are TRBV28 and TRBJ2-5; 8 bases are a match to TRBD1. Gene TRBJ2-7 matches the end of the DNA better, so the J call may be wrong. Germline V gene lookup returns CDR1 MDHEN and CDR2 SYDVKM. The CDR3 extends over 14 amino acids. CDR3 bases: TGTGCCAGCAGTCCCCGGACAGGGACCTACGAGCAGTACTTC. This encodes CASSPRTGTYEQYF.

The chain has TRBV4-2 and TRBJ1-4, with a weak D call TRBD1 (6 bases). V lost 3 bases to trimming and J lost 5 bases, with 13 bases between them. The germline gives CDR1 LGHNA, CDR2 YNFKEQ. The CDR3 consists of 15 residues. CDR3 in amino acids: CASSHPTGANEKLFF. Here the CDR3 DNA reads TGTGCCAGCAGCCACCCGACAGGAGCGAATGAAAAACTGTTTTTT.

The V and J genes are TRBV7-9 and TRBJ2-3; D possibly corresponds to TRBD2 (5 bases). Trimming removed 5 bases at V and 3 bases at J, with 15 bases between. The CDR3 has 15 amino acids. Germline values: CDR1 SEHNR, CDR2 FQNEAQ (reference sequence). CDR3 in amino acids: CASSASGKVTDTQYF. For the CDR3, the DNA is TGTGCCAGCAGCGCCTCCGGGAAGGTTACAGATACGCAGTATTTT.

This clone was detected a few times. This chain links TRBV5-1 with TRBJ1-2; the match to TRBD1 covers 8 bases. Germline CDR1 reads SGHRS; CDR2 reads YFSETQ. The CDR3 covers 13 residues. The V segment lost 3 bases and the J segment 2 bases; nucleotides outside the gene matches: 0. The CDR3 coding sequence is TGCGCCAGCAGCTGGACAGGGAACTATGGCTACACCTTC. Amino acid sequence: CASSWTGNYGYTF.

This clone was seen only a few times. J is TRBJ1-2 and V is TRBV19, with TRBD1 identical over 7 bases. The V gene's germline CDR1 is LNHDA and CDR2 SQIVND (reference sequence). There are 16 residues in the CDR3. Trimming cost V 4 bases and J 4 bases; bases outside gene matches: 12. The CDR3 region has the DNA TGTGCCAGTAGTAGAGCCGGGACAGAGTCCGCCTATGGCTACACCTTC. It is translated as CASSRAGTESAYGYTF.

This clone was observed a handful of times. This chain uses TRBV4-3 with TRBJ1-1; D perhaps matches TRBD1 (5 bases). Trimming pared 0 bases from V and 6 bases from J, leaving 14 bases between. The CDR3 runs to 15 residues. The germline CDR1 and CDR2 sequences are LGHNA and YSLEER. Written as DNA, the CDR3 is TGCGCCAGCAGCCAAGATGAGTGGGGCCTACCTGAAGCTTTCTTT. It is translated as CASSQDEWGLPEAFF.

The chain combines TRBV6-8 with TRBJ1-4; the D gene is possibly TRBD1 (5 bases). The V gene lost 6 bases and the J gene lost 8 bases, with 25 bases spanning the gap. The CDR3 contains 17 residues. Germline-derived CDR1 and CDR2 are MNHGY and SAAAGT. CDR3 loop: CASSYQDRCPPGEKLFF. CDR3 DNA sequence: TGTGCCAGCAGCTACCAAGACCGCTGTCCCCCAGGGGAAAAACTGTTTTTT.

The chain has TRBV18 and TRBJ1-6; D is perhaps TRBD1 (5 bases). This CDR3 region has 16 residues. Germline lookup yields CDR1 KGHSH and CDR2 LQKENI. The V gene lost 3 bases and the J gene lost 8 bases, with 17 bases spanning the gap. For the CDR3, the DNA is TGTGCCAGCTCACCGAACCAGGGAGGGCTGGATTCACCCCTCCACTTT. This sequence encodes CASSPNQGGLDSPLHF.